The 25 T cell receptor beta chains below come from one sample, sequenced in a study of vaccination and CD4 T cells after COVID-19. Antigens of these TCRs are unknown. The sample's treatment: roughly 10-day PBMC culture with coronavirus spike peptide pools or control peptides (ViraFEST assay). According to the study, CD4+ T cells from the unexposed donor were gathered ahead of the COVID-19 pandemic (2011-2018). With the Oncomine TCR Beta short-read assay, DNA from cultured CD4+ T cells was sequenced. Someone extracted genomic DNA from cultured CD4+ T cells. From the PCR reads, TCRdb called clonotypes with MiXCR, one entry per CDR3 protein. The sample has around 10,000 distinct CDR3 sequences, 25% to 30% seen once. Sample: CD4+ T cells from blood, cultured in vitro. The source of these receptors is a human donor in good health.

This clonotype was seen a handful of times. The rearrangement uses TRBV6-5 and TRBJ2-3, with 7 nucleotides matching TRBD1. CDR1 MNHEY and CDR2 SVGAGI come from the germline V gene. The CDR3 is 16 amino acids. V shed 3 bases and J 4 bases; nucleotides not matched to a gene: 10. The CDR3 bases are TGTGCCAGCAGTTATGGGGCAGGGGGACGACCAGATACGCAGTATTTT. It is translated as CASSYGAGGRPDTQYF.

The CDR3 spells CASSTQGYTQYF. The CDR3 region has the DNA TGTGCCAGCAGCACCCAGGGGTATACGCAGTATTTT. The gene calls are TRBV7-6 and TRBJ2-3; tentatively, D is TRBD1 (6 bases). This CDR3 is built from 12 residues. Trimming shortened V by 5 bases and J by 7 bases, and 10 bases separated the two germline ends. Per the germline V gene, CDR1 is SGHVS and CDR2 is FNYEAQ.

This clonotype has only a few counts. This chain links TRBV7-9 with TRBJ1-6; D might be TRBD1 (6 bases). V dropped 5 bases and J dropped 10 bases, with 15 bases sitting between them. This CDR3 has 14 amino acids. Germline V gene data show CDR1 as SEHNR and CDR2 as FQNEAQ (reference sequence). The CDR3 DNA reads TGTGCCAGCAGCCCACAGGGCGGGGGGTCACCCCTCCACTTT. Residues: CASSPQGGGSPLHF.

The gene calls are TRBV4-3 and TRBJ2-1, with TRBD2 matching 12 bases. CDR1 and CDR2 (germline): LGHNA, YSLEER. J gave up 10 bases and V 0 bases, and 13 bases lay outside the gene matches. The CDR3 has 18 residues. The CDR3 here is CASSQDIPLAGGIVEQFF. The DNA for the CDR3 is TGCGCCAGCAGCCAAGATATCCCACTAGCGGGAGGCATCGTGGAGCAGTTCTTC.

This clonotype was picked up a small number of times. The chain has TRBV6-2 or TRBV6-3 and TRBJ1-2, with D perhaps TRBD1 (5 bases). Germline assignment: CDR1 MNHEY and CDR2 SVGEGT. This CDR3 comprises 13 residues. The germline V and J ends were trimmed by 10 bases and 5 bases, with 17 bases remaining between them. CDR3 in amino acids: CANRKEGSYGYTF. In DNA form, the CDR3 reads TGTGCCAACAGAAAGGAGGGGAGTTATGGCTACACCTTC.

This clonotype was counted between two and nine times. CDR3 sequence reads: CASRLDSLNTEAFF. CDR3 in DNA: TGTGCCAGCAGATTAGACAGTCTGAACACTGAAGCTTTCTTT. The genes are TRBV6-2 or TRBV6-3 and TRBJ1-1; TRBD1 might be the D (5 bases). The V gene lost 6 bases and the J gene lost 0 bases, with 11 bases spanning the gap. The CDR3 extends over 14 amino acids. CDR1 is MNHEY, CDR2 SVGEGT, per germline.

This clonotype was seen more than once but under ten times. This chain links TRBV7-6 with TRBJ1-1; D not certain. Trimming left V 1 base short and J 5 bases short, with 8 bases between. The CDR3 is 13 residues long. The germline CDR1 and CDR2 sequences are SGHVS and FNYEAQ. CDR3 loop: CASSLVSETEAFF. DNA of the CDR3: TGTGCCAGCAGCTTAGTTTCGGAGACTGAAGCTTTCTTT.

There are a few counts of this clonotype. The chain has TRBV6-1 and TRBJ1-1; 8 bases fit TRBD1. The CDR3 is made up of 15 amino acids. V dropped 9 bases and J dropped 2; count of bases not matched to a gene: 11. In germline, CDR1 is MNHNS, CDR2 SASEGT. CDR3 nucleotide sequence: TGTGCCAGTGGGGAGACAGGGGCCCCAAACACTGAAGCTTTCTTT. It is translated as CASGETGAPNTEAFF.

DNA of the CDR3: TGTGCCTGGGCAGGGGTAAGCCAAGAGACCCAGTACTTC. Residues: CAWAGVSQETQYF. The chain links TRBV30 to TRBJ2-5; possibly TRBD1 for D (6 bases). Germline V gives CDR1 GTSNPN, CDR2 SVGIG (reference sequence). The CDR3 length is 13 residues. Trimming cost V 5 bases and J 1 base, with 11 bases left between them.

The V call is TRBV20-1, the J call TRBJ2-5; 8 bases align to TRBD1. Germline-derived CDR1 and CDR2 are DFQATT and SNEGSKA (reference sequence). J lost 9 bases, V lost 6 bases, and 30 bases had no gene match. The CDR3 extends over 19 amino acids. The CDR3 spells CSAPILPLWTGSPLMAQYF. Here the CDR3 DNA reads TGCAGTGCCCCTATCCTACCCCTTTGGACAGGGTCCCCCTTAATGGCCCAGTACTTC.

Note on this clonotype: Being one base from a much bigger clone, this may be a read error. The chain employs TRBV10-3 and TRBJ2-7, with TRBD2 matching 8 bases. Germline CDR1 reads ENHRY; CDR2 reads SYGVKD. The CDR3 runs 17 residues. CDR3 nucleotides: TGTGTCATCGGGGGGGCCTCGTTAGGGGCCTTCTCCTACGAGCAGTACTTC. It yields the protein CVIGGASLGAFSYEQYF.

This chain connects TRBV11-3 to TRBJ2-4, with a possible D match to TRBD2 (5 bases). V was clipped by 1 base and J by 8 bases, with 9 bases between them. Germline V gives CDR1 SGHNT, CDR2 YENEEA. The length of the CDR3 is 13 residues. The CDR3 spells CASSLGGRDIQYF. The CDR3 bases are TGTGCCAGCAGCTTAGGAGGGAGAGACATTCAGTACTTC.

The CDR3 nucleotides are TGTGCCAGCAGCTTACAGGGAAGCACAGATACGCAGTATTTT. This gives the protein CASSLQGSTDTQYF. V and J are TRBV5-4 and TRBJ2-3, with D maybe TRBD1 (6 bases). V was cut by 2 bases and J by 0 bases, with 7 bases left in between. This CDR3 is 14 amino acids long. Per germline, CDR1 SGHNT and CDR2 YYREEE (reference sequence). The full variable domain, with the rest looked up from reference TRBV5-4 and TRBJ2-3, is ETGVTQSPTHLIKTRGQQVTLRCSSQSGHNTVSWYQQALGQGPQFIFQYYREEENGRGNFPPRFSGLQFPNYSSELNVNALELDDSALYLCASSLQGSTDTQYFGPGTRLTVL.

V is TRBV10-3 and J is TRBJ2-1; TRBD2 matches 9 bases. The CDR3 sequence is 18 residues long. V lost 4 bases, J lost 8 bases, and 18 bases stayed unmatched. Germline values: CDR1 ENHRY, CDR2 SYGVKD. The CDR3: CAISGGGVTSGRLDEQFF. The CDR3 region has the DNA TGTGCCATCAGTGGTGGGGGTGTGACTAGCGGACGTTTAGATGAGCAGTTCTTC.

V gene TRBV6-5 combines with J gene TRBJ2-5, with 7 bases aligning to TRBD1. Trimming took 0 bases from V and 2 from J; bases not matched to a gene: 0. The germline gives CDR1 MNHEY, CDR2 SVGAGI. The CDR3 covers 14 residues. The CDR3 sequence: CASSYSRGQETQYF. In DNA, the CDR3 is TGTGCCAGCAGTTACTCCAGGGGGCAAGAGACCCAGTACTTC.

The rearrangement joins TRBV30 to TRBJ2-7; 7 bases are a match to TRBD2. CDR3 size: 12 residues. Unmatched junction bases numbered 8, after V lost 7 bases and J lost 5 bases. Germline CDR1 and CDR2: GTSNPN and SVGIG (reference sequence). For the CDR3, the DNA is TGTGCCTCGTCCCCGGGGGGTAACGAGCAGTACTTC. Protein product: CASSPGGNEQYF.

This clonotype came up once. An end of the junction does not agree with germline; a read error may underlie this. This chain connects TRBV6-5 to TRBJ1-6, with TRBD1 matching 9 bases. Germline CDR1 MNHEY, CDR2 SVGAGI. This CDR3 is 13 amino acids long. CDR3 DNA: TGTGTCAGCAGTTACAGGGGGCGAGGACCCCTCCACTTT. As protein: CVSSYRGRGPLHF.

This chain links TRBV7-2 with TRBJ2-1; possibly TRBD2 for D (6 bases). Trimming stripped 3 bases from V and 12 bases from J, with 9 bases between. CDR3 length equals 11 residues. Per germline, CDR1 SGHTA and CDR2 FQGNSA. In DNA, the CDR3 is TGTGCCAGCAGCTTCACGGGGGTGCAGTTCTTC. Protein product: CASSFTGVQFF.

This clonotype has more than one count but fewer than ten. CDR3 amino acids: CASSQQGYEQYF. CDR3 nucleotides: TGTGCCAGCAGCCAACAGGGCTACGAGCAGTACTTC. The V and J genes are TRBV7-2 and TRBJ2-7, with a possible D match to TRBD1 (6 bases). Germline lookup yields CDR1 SGHTA and CDR2 FQGNSA. V was trimmed by 5 bases and J by 3 bases, leaving 8 bases between them. CDR3 length equals 12 residues.

This chain links TRBV7-2 with TRBJ2-2; possibly TRBD2 for D (5 bases). Trimming took 5 bases from V and 0 from J, leaving 13 bases between them. The length of the CDR3 is 16 residues. Germline V gives CDR1 SGHTA, CDR2 FQGNSA. CDR3 amino acids: CASSPFSVANTGELFF. The CDR3 coding sequence is TGTGCCAGCAGCCCCTTTAGCGTTGCGAACACCGGGGAGCTGTTTTTT. The variable domain in full, with the rest retrieved from reference TRBV7-2 and TRBJ2-2, is GAGVSQSPSNKVTEKGKDVELRCDPISGHTALYWYRQSLGQGLEFLIYFQGNSAPDKSGLPSDRFSAERTGGSVSTLTIQRTQQEDSAVYLCASSPFSVANTGELFFGEGSRLTVL.

V usage is TRBV20-1 and J usage is TRBJ2-1; 11 nucleotides match TRBD2. This CDR3 spans 15 amino acids. From germline, CDR1 is DFQATT and CDR2 SNEGSKA (reference sequence). The CDR3 region is CSPNSGRADYNEQFF. For the CDR3, the DNA is TGCAGCCCTAATAGCGGGAGGGCGGATTACAATGAGCAGTTCTTC.

V and J are TRBV28 and TRBJ1-5; D remains unclear. Germline CDR1 is MDHEN and CDR2 is SYDVKM. V gave up 4 bases and J gave up 7 bases, with 17 bases separating them. The CDR3 runs 15 residues. CDR3 region: CASSYDARFGQPQHF. The CDR3 DNA reads as TGTGCCAGCAGTTACGACGCGCGGTTCGGGCAGCCCCAGCATTTT.

This clonotype was picked up a small number of times. DNA for the CDR3: TGCAGTGCGGGGCGACAGGGAGAAGCTTTCTTT. It codes for CSAGRQGEAFF. The chain combines TRBV20-1 with TRBJ1-1; 7 bases map to TRBD1. Looked up from germline, CDR1 is DFQATT and CDR2 is SNEGSKA (reference sequence). The V and J ends lost 6 bases and 8 bases, in that order; junction bases with no gene match: 6. CDR3 length: 11 residues.

This clonotype is labeled medium-sized. The chain is built from TRBV6-1 and TRBJ2-1, with 13 positions matching TRBD2. The germline CDR1 and CDR2 sequences are MNHNS and SASEGT. With V trimmed by 1 base and J by 6 bases, 0 bases remained unmatched. This CDR3 region has 15 residues. The CDR3 loop is CASSEGTSGSNEQFF. CDR3 sequence (DNA): TGTGCCAGCAGTGAAGGGACTAGCGGGAGCAATGAGCAGTTCTTC.

By share, this clonotype ranks as medium-sized (0.01 to 0.1%). This sequence joins TRBV15 and TRBJ2-3; D not certain. CDR1 LNHNV and CDR2 YYDKDF come from the germline V gene (reference sequence). This CDR3 has 15 amino acids. The V end lost 3 bases, the J end lost 1 base, and 11 bases lay between the germline ends. The CDR3 spells CATSRLRRGTDTQYF. CDR3 sequence (DNA): TGTGCCACCAGCAGGCTTCGCCGAGGCACAGATACGCAGTATTTT.